The 32 T cell receptor beta chains listed next were all sequenced from one sample in a study of blood T cell repertoires in COVID-19. The assay was immunoSEQ multiplex PCR, and TCRdb's table has in-frame clones only and misses some. Of about 170,000 clones listed, about 90% were seen once; the top ten hold approximately 9.9%. Input material: peripheral blood. The receptors were gathered from a woman aged 55-69 years with COVID-19, enrolled during active disease.

The rearrangement uses TRBV7-8 and TRBJ1-4; D uncertain. The CDR3 is made up of 16 amino acids. In germline, CDR1 is SGHVS, CDR2 FQNEAQ. Trimming shortened V by 5 bases and J by 3 bases, and 16 bases separated the two germline ends. The CDR3 bases are TGTGCCAGCAGCGGGCAGACGGCGCAGGCTAATGAAAAACTGTTTTTT. Amino acids: CASSGQTAQANEKLFF.

The chain couples TRBV7-9 to TRBJ2-2; TRBD2 matches 9 bases. There are 16 residues in the CDR3. CDR1 and CDR2 (germline): SEHNR, FQNEAQ (reference sequence). With V trimmed by 0 bases and J by 5 bases, 4 bases remained unmatched. CDR3 sequence (DNA): TGTGCCAGCAGCTTAGCCGGGACTAGCTCTACCGGGGAGCTGTTTTTT. Translation gives CASSLAGTSSTGELFF.

V is TRBV30 and J is TRBJ1-1; 7 bases are a match to TRBD1. J was trimmed by 11 bases and V by 5 bases; bases with no gene match: 14. The CDR3 sequence is 13 residues long. CDR1 and CDR2 (germline): GTSNPN, SVGIG (reference sequence). CDR3 nucleotide sequence: TGTGCCTGGGCTAGACAGGGCTGGGAAGGTGCTTTCTTT. Protein product: CAWARQGWEGAFF.

The rearrangement joins TRBV6-5 to TRBJ2-3, with 7 bases identical to TRBD1. The CDR3 covers 16 residues. Losses at the gene ends were 2 bases for V and 2 bases for J; bases not matched to a gene: 7. Germline CDR1 is MNHEY and CDR2 is SVGAGI. CDR3 DNA sequence: TGTGCCAGCAGTTACCTAACACAGGGGAACACAGATACGCAGTATTTT. This encodes CASSYLTQGNTDTQYF.

The chain has TRBV6-5 and TRBJ2-3; 7 bases line up with TRBD2. This CDR3 region has 14 residues. Germline loops: CDR1 MNHEY, CDR2 SVGAGI. V lost 4 bases, J lost 1 base, and 2 bases stayed unmatched. CDR3 nucleotide sequence: TGTGCCAGCAGTTGGCTAGCGGGCACAGATACGCAGTATTTT. This gives the protein CASSWLAGTDTQYF.

The chain's CDR3 is CASTPGSGSSYEQYF. CDR3 DNA: TGTGCCAGCACCCCAGGTAGCGGCTCCTCCTACGAGCAGTACTTC. The chain employs TRBV9 and TRBJ2-7; a weak D match, TRBD2 (6 bases). CDR3 length: 15 residues. Germline values: CDR1 SGDLS, CDR2 YYNGEE. Deletions cut 6 bases from V and 0 bases from J, with 16 bases between.

V is TRBV9 and J is TRBJ1-2, with a possible D match to TRBD1 (5 bases). Germline CDR1 SGDLS, CDR2 YYNGEE. The CDR3 contains 13 residues. The germline V and J ends were trimmed by 4 bases and 1 base, with 8 bases remaining between them. CDR3 sequence: CASSRDFNYGYTF. The CDR3 DNA is TGTGCCAGCAGCCGGGACTTTAACTATGGCTACACCTTC.

V gene TRBV15 combines with J gene TRBJ2-5; 7 nucleotides agree with TRBD1. Trimming removed 5 bases from V and 2 bases from J; junction bases left unmatched: 8. This CDR3 region has 15 residues. Germline CDR1 reads LNHNV; CDR2 reads YYDKDF (reference sequence). CDR3 DNA sequence: TGTGCCACCAGCCTCCGGACAGGCGGGCAAGAGACCCAGTACTTC. Translated: CATSLRTGGQETQYF.

The chain is built from TRBV30 and TRBJ1-2, with D perhaps matching TRBD1 (6 bases). Trimming shortened V by 3 bases and J by 0 bases, and 8 bases separated the two germline ends. The CDR3 is 13 residues long. Germline CDR1 reads GTSNPN; CDR2 reads SVGIG (reference sequence). Here the CDR3 reads CAWRTGTNYGYTF. In DNA form, the CDR3 reads TGTGCCTGGAGGACAGGCACTAACTATGGCTACACCTTC.

The chain employs TRBV9 and TRBJ1-1, with a tentative D call TRBD1 (5 bases). Deletions cut 3 bases from V and 1 base from J, with 7 bases between. Germline loops: CDR1 SGDLS, CDR2 YYNGEE. CDR3 length: 13 amino acids. Written as DNA, the CDR3 is TGTGCCAGCAGCGCAGGGTGGAACACTGAAGCTTTCTTT. Encoded protein: CASSAGWNTEAFF.

This chain connects TRBV19 to TRBJ2-2; the D gene is possibly TRBD2 (6 bases). Germline CDR1 reads LNHDA; CDR2 reads SQIVND (reference sequence). Trimming shortened V by 4 bases and J by 6 bases, and 21 bases separated the two germline ends. CDR3 length: 17 residues. The CDR3 loop reads CASSRKAPGVNSGELFF. CDR3 nucleotide sequence: TGTGCCAGTAGTAGAAAAGCACCGGGAGTCAACTCCGGGGAGCTGTTTTTT.

The rearrangement joins TRBV6-4 to TRBJ2-1, with D possibly being TRBD2 (6 bases). The CDR3 runs 14 residues. Germline V gives CDR1 MRHNA, CDR2 SNTAGT. Trimming removed 5 bases from V and 5 bases from J, with 13 bases in between. In DNA form, the CDR3 reads TGTGCCAGCAGTTGGGGAGGACACAACAATGAGCAGTTCTTC. It is translated as CASSWGGHNNEQFF.

The rearrangement joins TRBV5-6 to TRBJ2-7; 7 bases match TRBD2. CDR1 SGHDT and CDR2 YYEEEE come from the germline V gene. V lost 2 bases to trimming and J lost 1 base; unmatched junction nucleotides: 9. This CDR3 has 16 amino acids. The CDR3 nucleotides read TGTGCCAGCAGCTTTAAGTTAACTAGCGTTTCCTACGAGCAGTACTTC. It encodes CASSFKLTSVSYEQYF.

The chain employs TRBV30 and TRBJ2-7; D remains ambiguous. Looked up from germline, CDR1 is GTSNPN and CDR2 is SVGIG (reference sequence). This CDR3 spans 13 amino acids. The V gene lost 4 bases and the J gene lost 0 bases, with 10 bases spanning the gap. The CDR3 DNA sequence: TGTGCCTGGAATAGTGAGAGCTCCTACGAGCAGTACTTC. This translates into CAWNSESSYEQYF.

The rearrangement joins TRBV7-9 to TRBJ1-2, with D perhaps TRBD1 (6 bases). Germline V lookup: CDR1 SEHNR, CDR2 FQNEAQ (reference sequence). This CDR3 spans 12 amino acids. Trimming pared 5 bases from V and 7 bases from J, leaving 11 bases between. CDR3 bases: TGTGCCAGCAGCCCAACAGGGTTTGGCTACACCTTC. Translated: CASSPTGFGYTF.

CDR3 nucleotide sequence: TGTGCCAGCAGCTTAACAGGCACCGGGGAGCTGTTTTTT. Residues: CASSLTGTGELFF. The gene calls are TRBV7-9 and TRBJ2-2, with D possibly TRBD1 on 5 matching bases. The CDR3 contains 13 residues. CDR1 SEHNR and CDR2 FQNEAQ come from the germline V gene (reference sequence). Trimming removed 2 bases from V and 4 bases from J, with 5 bases in between. The whole variable domain, remainder taken from reference TRBV7-9 and TRBJ2-2, is DTGVSQNPRHKITKRGQNVTFRCDPISEHNRLYWYRQTLGQGPEFLTYFQNEAQLEKSRLLSDRFSAERPKGSFSTLEIQRTEQGDSAMYLCASSLTGTGELFFGEGSRLTVL.

As for this clone: The identical CDR3 is also encoded by other nucleotide sequences in the sample. The chain is built from TRBV24-1 and TRBJ2-6; possible D gene TRBD1, 6 bases. CDR3 length: 16 amino acids. Trimming shortened V by 3 bases and J by 1 base, and 9 bases separated the two germline ends. CDR1 is KGHDR and CDR2 is SFDVKD in the germline V gene. The DNA of the CDR3 is TGTGCCACCAGTGATCCCGGGACATCTGGGGCCAACGTCCTGACTTTC. This codes for CATSDPGTSGANVLTF.

The chain has TRBV3-1 (or the pseudogene TRBV3-2) and TRBJ1-4, with D tentatively TRBD1 (6 bases). Germline values: CDR1 LGHDT, CDR2 YNNKEL (reference sequence). V dropped 7 bases and J dropped 4 bases, with 16 bases sitting between them. The CDR3 length is 15 residues. The CDR3 loop is CASKGEGVSNEKLFF. The CDR3 DNA reads as TGTGCCAGCAAAGGCGAGGGGGTGAGTAATGAAAAACTGTTTTTT.

The chain couples TRBV13 to TRBJ2-7; D is possibly TRBD2 (6 bases). CDR3 length: 15 amino acids. V was cut by 2 bases and J by 2 bases, with 13 bases left in between. Germline assignment: CDR1 PRHDT and CDR2 FYEKMQ (reference sequence). The CDR3, as DNA: TGTGCCAGCAGCTTACGGGGGTACGGGGCCTACGAGCAGTACTTC. Protein sequence: CASSLRGYGAYEQYF.

CDR3: CASSPWRSSYNEQFF. CDR3 DNA sequence: TGTGCCAGCAGCCCCTGGAGGAGCTCCTACAATGAGCAGTTCTTC. The chain joins TRBV3-1 (or the pseudogene TRBV3-2) to TRBJ2-1; D may be TRBD2 (5 bases). From germline, CDR1 is LGHDT and CDR2 YNNKEL (reference sequence). This CDR3 is built from 15 residues. V dropped 4 bases and J dropped 0 bases, with 10 bases sitting between them.

J is TRBJ1-2 and V is TRBV6-6; 8 nucleotides match TRBD1. The CDR3 length is 14 residues. V was clipped by 6 bases and J by 4 bases; unmatched bases: 7. Per germline, CDR1 MNHNY and CDR2 SVGAGI (reference sequence). The CDR3 loop reads CASSGQGLVYGYTF. CDR3 DNA: TGTGCCAGCAGCGGACAGGGACTGGTCTATGGCTACACCTTC.

The rearrangement links TRBV29-1 to TRBJ1-1; 9 bases line up with TRBD1. The J segment lost 1 base and the V segment lost 7 bases, leaving 7 bases of the junction unmatched. The CDR3 consists of 14 residues. Germline values: CDR1 SQVTM, CDR2 ANQGSEA. The CDR3 is CSATGQGTNTEAFF. CDR3 nucleotides: TGCAGCGCCACAGGACAGGGGACGAACACTGAAGCTTTCTTT.

This clone has a handful of counts. The gene calls are TRBV19 and TRBJ2-5, with D possibly matching TRBD1 (6 bases). Trimming left V 6 bases short and J 5 bases short, with 13 bases between. The CDR3 length is 13 residues. CDR1 and CDR2 from the germline V gene are LNHDA and SQIVND (reference sequence). The CDR3 coding sequence is TGTGCCAGTAGACAGGGTGCGTGGGAGACCCAGTACTTC. It encodes CASRQGAWETQYF.

J is TRBJ2-3 and V is TRBV27, with D tentatively TRBD1 (5 bases). The V end was cut by 2 bases, the J end by 2 bases, with 8 bases between. The CDR3 has 14 residues. Germline V gives CDR1 MNHEY, CDR2 SMNVEV (reference sequence). The CDR3 DNA sequence: TGTGCCAGCAGTTTAACAGGTTACACAGATACGCAGTATTTT. This sequence encodes CASSLTGYTDTQYF.

The chain carries TRBV7-9 and TRBJ2-2; 8 bases fit TRBD1. The germline V gene has CDR1 SEHNR and CDR2 FQNEAQ (reference sequence). Trimming cost V 5 bases and J 6 bases; bases outside gene matches: 5. This CDR3 spans 14 amino acids. The CDR3 sequence is CASSLRTGPGELFF. DNA of the CDR3: TGTGCCAGCAGCCTTAGGACAGGGCCCGGGGAGCTGTTTTTT.

This clone was detected once. This rearrangement joins TRBV29-1 to TRBJ1-4, with D perhaps matching TRBD1 (5 bases). CDR1 and CDR2 from the germline V gene are SQVTM and ANQGSEA. V was pared by 3 bases and J by 8 bases, with 13 bases between. The CDR3 has 13 residues. CDR3 amino acids: CSVEAGRREKLFF. For the CDR3, the DNA is TGCAGCGTTGAGGCAGGGAGGCGAGAAAAACTGTTTTTT.

This chain joins TRBV18 and TRBJ2-3, with D perhaps TRBD2 (6 bases). Germline CDR1 KGHSH, CDR2 LQKENI. This CDR3 comprises 18 residues. Between the trimmed V and J ends, which lost 2 bases and 1 base, there was a span of 19 bases. CDR3 nucleotides: TGTGCCAGCTCACCATGGACGGGATCGGGGGTGGGCACAGATACGCAGTATTTT. This codes for CASSPWTGSGVGTDTQYF.

The chain couples TRBV10-3 to TRBJ2-7; tentatively, D is TRBD2 (6 bases). The CDR3 runs 14 residues. Trimming cost V 2 bases and J 3 bases, with 11 bases left between them. The V gene's germline CDR1 is ENHRY and CDR2 SYGVKD. CDR3 sequence reads: CAISEGGEIYEQYF. For the CDR3, the DNA is TGTGCCATCAGTGAGGGAGGGGAGATCTACGAGCAGTACTTC.

The chain links TRBV18 to TRBJ1-2, with TRBD1 as a possible D gene (5 bases). V was clipped by 0 bases and J by 7 bases, with 12 bases between them. Germline values: CDR1 KGHSH, CDR2 LQKENI. The CDR3 contains 14 residues. The CDR3 DNA reads TGTGCCAGCTCACCACCGGCAGGGATAAGTGGCTACACCTTC. Translated: CASSPPAGISGYTF.

This clone was seen more than once but under ten times. The chain combines TRBV5-6 with TRBJ2-4, with a tentative D call TRBD1 (6 bases). In germline, CDR1 is SGHDT, CDR2 YYEEEE. With 4 bases removed from V and 0 bases from J, the gap between germline ends came to 14 bases. CDR3 length: 16 amino acids. CDR3 residues: CASSGLGAGAKNIQYF. The CDR3 coding sequence is TGTGCCAGCAGCGGCCTGGGGGCGGGAGCCAAAAACATTCAGTACTTC.

This clone was observed a single time. The chain joins TRBV5-1 to TRBJ2-3; 8 nucleotides line up with TRBD1. After removal of 5 bases from V and 2 bases from J, the junction contained 7 bases not matched to a gene. The CDR3 length is 15 residues. CDR1 is SGHRS and CDR2 is YFSETQ in the germline V gene. The CDR3 bases are TGCGCCAGCAGTCCCGACAGGGGCGTCACAGATACGCAGTATTTT. Protein: CASSPDRGVTDTQYF.

The chain carries TRBV6-5 and TRBJ2-1; D possibly corresponds to TRBD1 (6 bases). The germline V and J ends were trimmed by 6 bases and 0 bases, with 12 bases remaining between them. This CDR3 is built from 15 residues. Germline CDR1 reads MNHEY; CDR2 reads SVGAGI. The CDR3, as DNA: TGTGCCAGCAGCCTCGACAGGAGCTCCTACAATGAGCAGTTCTTC. Translated: CASSLDRSSYNEQFF.